These 28 T cell receptor beta chains were all obtained from the same sample, sequenced in a study of PD-L1 blockade in urothelial cancer. Time point specified: peripheral blood 6 weeks after treatment start. Libraries were prepared by immunoSEQ multiplex PCR; TCRdb keeps only in-frame clonotypes and omits some of them. The sample carries under 150,000 clones, about 89% recorded once. The starting material was PBMCs, obtained around atezolizumab (anti-PD-L1) treatment. The receptors derive from a man aged 55 to 70 with urothelial cancer.

This sequence joins TRBV29-1 and TRBJ2-7, with 7 positions matching TRBD2. CDR1 is SQVTM and CDR2 is ANQGSEA in the germline V gene. This CDR3 is 14 amino acids long. Germline trimming cut 7 bases from V and 1 base from J; bases unmatched to any gene: 10. The CDR3 loop is CSAGGGLGSYEQYF. DNA of the CDR3: TGCAGCGCCGGTGGCGGACTAGGATCCTACGAGCAGTACTTC.

V gene TRBV7-3 combines with J gene TRBJ1-1; no clear D. Germline assignment: CDR1 SGHTA and CDR2 FQGTGA. Trimming took 2 bases from V and 2 from J, leaving 6 bases between them. The CDR3 loop spans 13 amino acids. The DNA for the CDR3 is TGTGCCAGCAGCTTACAGGAAAACACTGAAGCTTTCTTT. Amino acid sequence: CASSLQENTEAFF. The full variable domain, with the rest looked up from reference TRBV7-3 and TRBJ1-1, is GAGVSQTPSNKVTEKGKYVELRCDPISGHTALYWYRQSLGQGPEFLIYFQGTGAADDSGLPNDRFFAVRPEGSVSTLKIQRTERGDSAVYLCASSLQENTEAFFGQGTRLTVV.

CDR3 residues: CSVEGDSIGNTEAFF. As DNA, the CDR3 is TGCAGCGTTGAAGGGGACAGCATAGGTAACACTGAAGCTTTCTTT. The J gene is TRBJ1-1, the V gene TRBV29-1, with 7 bases identical to TRBD1. CDR1 SQVTM and CDR2 ANQGSEA come from the germline V gene. The CDR3 contains 15 residues. V gave up 1 base and J gave up 2 bases; unmatched junction bases: 7.

This chain joins TRBV6-4 and TRBJ1-2; perhaps TRBD1 as D (6 bases). Germline V gene lookup returns CDR1 MRHNA and CDR2 SNTAGT. V was cut by 6 bases and J by 7 bases, with 18 bases left in between. The CDR3 length is 14 residues. The CDR3 reads CASSSQAGAGGYTF. In nucleotides, the CDR3 is TGTGCCAGCAGCAGCCAGGCGGGGGCGGGTGGCTACACCTTC.

The chain joins TRBV29-1 to TRBJ1-3; D ambiguous. Trimming took 6 bases from V and 0 from J, leaving 15 bases between them. CDR1 SQVTM and CDR2 ANQGSEA come from the germline V gene. This CDR3 contains 15 residues. CDR3 DNA sequence: TGCAGCGTGGGAGCCCACGGAAGCTCTGGAAACACCATATATTTT. The encoded protein is CSVGAHGSSGNTIYF.

The chain combines TRBV7-8 with TRBJ2-7, with 8 bases aligning to TRBD2. From germline, CDR1 is SGHVS and CDR2 FQNEAQ. This CDR3 comprises 15 residues. Unmatched junction bases numbered 6, after V lost 5 bases and J lost 0 bases. The CDR3: CASSKLAVSSYEQYF. The CDR3 bases are TGTGCCAGCAGCAAACTAGCGGTGAGCTCCTACGAGCAGTACTTC.

The chain combines TRBV7-2 with TRBJ2-5; 8 bases are a match to TRBD2. The germline V gene has CDR1 SGHTA and CDR2 FQGNSA. The CDR3 extends over 14 amino acids. V trimming: 7 bases; J trimming: 5 bases; junction bases outside the gene matches: 9. DNA for the CDR3: TGTGCCAGCATCCTTAGCGGGGTAGGGGAGACCCAGTACTTC. Amino acid sequence: CASILSGVGETQYF.

This clone showed up just once. V and J are TRBV30 and TRBJ1-4; the match to TRBD1 covers 9 bases. The V gene end was trimmed by 3 bases and the J gene end by 4 bases; junction bases not matched to a gene: 6. CDR1 and CDR2 (germline): GTSNPN, SVGIG (reference sequence). CDR3 length: 15 residues. CDR3 in DNA: TGTGCCTGGAGGGATACAGGGGGCGTTAATGAAAAACTGTTTTTT. Translated, it gives CAWRDTGGVNEKLFF.

The CDR3: CASSLARTGGAAEAFF. The CDR3 bases are TGCGCCAGCAGCTTGGCCCGGACAGGGGGCGCGGCTGAAGCTTTCTTT. The chain uses TRBV5-1 and TRBJ1-1, with TRBD1 identical over 11 bases. V lost 0 bases and J lost 6; bases outside the gene matches: 7. The CDR3 sequence is 16 residues long. Germline assignment: CDR1 SGHRS and CDR2 YFSETQ.

The rearrangement links TRBV10-3 to TRBJ1-6, with 9 bases that match TRBD1. V shed 10 bases and J 9 bases; nucleotides not matched to a gene: 10. This CDR3 is built from 14 residues. Germline assignment: CDR1 ENHRY and CDR2 SYGVKD. The chain's CDR3 is CATCRDRDGSPLHF. The CDR3 region has the DNA TGTGCCACCTGCCGGGACAGGGACGGTTCACCCCTCCACTTT.

This chain joins TRBV18 and TRBJ2-2; 7 bases are shared with TRBD2. This CDR3 comprises 17 residues. From germline, CDR1 is KGHSH and CDR2 LQKENI. The trim removed 2 bases at V and 5 bases at J, leaving 11 bases unmatched. DNA of the CDR3: TGTGCCAGCTCACCAGCGACGGGCGCGGGAGTGACCGGGGAGCTGTTTTTT. Translating gives CASSPATGAGVTGELFF.

For the CDR3, the DNA is TGTGCCAGCACGCGGACAGGAGGATCACCCCTCCACTTT. Translated: CASTRTGGSPLHF. The chain has TRBV28 and TRBJ1-6; 7 bases are shared with TRBD1. CDR1 is MDHEN and CDR2 is SYDVKM in the germline V gene. Trimming removed 7 bases from V and 10 bases from J; junction bases left unmatched: 7. The CDR3 has 13 residues.

The chain is built from TRBV4-3 and TRBJ2-5, with TRBD1 as a possible D gene (5 bases). The germline gives CDR1 LGHNA, CDR2 YSLEER. The CDR3 spans 16 residues. Trimming took 0 bases from V and 4 from J, leaving 15 bases between them. The DNA for the CDR3 is TGCGCCAGCAGCCAAGATACCGAACCTGGGGCAGAGACCCAGTACTTC. Its translation is CASSQDTEPGAETQYF.

This clone appeared a single time. The V and J genes are TRBV7-9 and TRBJ2-1, with D uncertain. Germline CDR1 reads SEHNR; CDR2 reads FQNEAQ (reference sequence). The length of the CDR3 is 14 residues. The V end was cut by 0 bases, the J end by 10 bases, with 13 bases between. The CDR3 region is CASSLASPLAEQFF. CDR3 coding DNA: TGTGCCAGCAGCTTAGCGAGCCCCCTTGCGGAGCAGTTCTTC.

This clone was seen a single time. The chain employs TRBV11-3 and TRBJ2-7; the match to TRBD2 covers 7 bases. J lost 2 bases, V lost 4 bases, and 8 bases had no gene match. CDR3 size: 15 residues. Germline V gene sequence: CDR1 SGHNT, CDR2 YENEEA. The CDR3 loop is CASSSRAGPPYEQYF. The CDR3, as DNA: TGTGCCAGCAGCTCAAGAGCGGGGCCTCCCTACGAGCAGTACTTC.

The V gene is TRBV30, the J gene TRBJ1-5; D not resolved. The germline gives CDR1 GTSNPN, CDR2 SVGIG (reference sequence). The CDR3 spans 15 residues. The V and J ends lost 0 bases and 3 bases respectively, with 12 bases between them. CDR3 DNA sequence: TGTGCCTGGAGTGTTGTAGGGAGGAACAATCAGCCCCAGCATTTT. It specifies CAWSVVGRNNQPQHF.

The V call is TRBV4-1, the J call TRBJ1-2; D gene unclear. Trimming pared 2 bases from V and 4 bases from J, leaving 14 bases between. The germline V gene has CDR1 MGHRA and CDR2 YSYEKL. This CDR3 spans 15 amino acids. The CDR3 protein is CASSQTLRDLYGYTF. DNA of the CDR3: TGCGCCAGCAGCCAAACCCTACGGGATCTCTATGGCTACACCTTC.

This chain links TRBV6-4 with TRBJ2-3; 12 bases are shared with TRBD2. Germline V CDR1 and CDR2: MRHNA, SNTAGT. The CDR3 totals 18 residues. Germline trimming cut 0 bases from V and 3 bases from J; bases unmatched to any gene: 7. The CDR3 nucleotides read TGTGCCAGCAGTGACTCGACTAGCGGGGGCCCCGGAACAGATACGCAGTATTTT. Translated: CASSDSTSGGPGTDTQYF.

This chain joins TRBV9 and TRBJ2-3; 10 positions match TRBD2. The germline V gene encodes CDR1 SGDLS and CDR2 YYNGEE. The CDR3 is made up of 19 amino acids. J was trimmed by 4 bases and V by 0 bases; bases with no gene match: 14. The CDR3, as DNA: TGTGCCAGCAGCGTAGAGTCGCTAGCGGGGGCCTCTTATCCAGATACGCAGTATTTT. This sequence encodes CASSVESLAGASYPDTQYF.

The chain uses TRBV7-9 and TRBJ1-1, with TRBD1 identical over 9 bases. CDR1 is SEHNR and CDR2 is FQNEAQ in the germline V gene (reference sequence). The trim removed 5 bases at V and 7 bases at J, leaving 8 bases unmatched. The CDR3 totals 14 residues. The CDR3 region is CASSLRDRDFEAFF. DNA for the CDR3: TGTGCCAGCAGCCTCCGGGACAGGGATTTTGAAGCTTTCTTT.

This chain joins TRBV7-2 and TRBJ1-4; D call uncertain. Trimming cost V 2 bases and J 8 bases, with 9 bases left between them. CDR1 is SGHTA, CDR2 FQGNSA, per germline. The CDR3 has 13 residues. In DNA, the CDR3 is TGTGCCAGCAGCTTAAACAGCGGGGAAAAACTGTTTTTT. This sequence encodes CASSLNSGEKLFF.

The chain links TRBV28 to TRBJ2-3, with 8 bases aligning to TRBD2. The CDR3 loop spans 15 amino acids. The germline gives CDR1 MDHEN, CDR2 SYDVKM. The V gene end was trimmed by 1 base and the J gene end by 0 bases; junction bases not matched to a gene: 0. DNA of the CDR3: TGTGCCAGCAGTTTATCTAGCGGGAGCACAGATACGCAGTATTTT. It is translated as CASSLSSGSTDTQYF.

This chain connects TRBV6-5 to TRBJ1-2; 7 bases match TRBD1. J was trimmed by 8 bases and V by 6 bases; bases with no gene match: 12. The CDR3 length is 14 residues. Per germline, CDR1 MNHEY and CDR2 SVGAGI. The CDR3 coding sequence is TGTGCCAGCAGACGACAGGGAGGTTTGGTGGGCTACACCTTC. This codes for CASRRQGGLVGYTF.

The chain couples TRBV27 to TRBJ2-2; D remains ambiguous. Trimming removed 10 bases at V and 1 base at J, with 10 bases between. This CDR3 is 13 amino acids long. Per the germline V gene, CDR1 is MNHEY and CDR2 is SMNVEV (reference sequence). The CDR3 loop reads CATTPQNTGELFF. CDR3 DNA: TGTGCCACCACTCCCCAGAACACCGGGGAGCTGTTTTTT.

The V and J genes are TRBV30 and TRBJ1-3; D gene unclear. Germline CDR1 and CDR2: GTSNPN and SVGIG (reference sequence). The CDR3 consists of 17 residues. The V end was cut by 0 bases, the J end by 0 bases, with 15 bases between. CDR3 residues: CAWSVGGPRSSGNTIYF. The CDR3, as DNA: TGTGCCTGGAGTGTCGGTGGTCCAAGGAGCTCTGGAAACACCATATATTTT.

The V gene is TRBV14, the J gene TRBJ2-1; 8 bases are a match to TRBD1. V gave up 5 bases and J gave up 7 bases; unmatched junction bases: 10. Germline V gene lookup returns CDR1 SGHDN and CDR2 FVKESK. The CDR3 has 15 residues. The CDR3 is CASSAGTGLVNEQFF. DNA for the CDR3: TGTGCCAGCAGCGCCGGGACAGGTCTTGTTAATGAGCAGTTCTTC. The whole variable domain, filled in from reference TRBV14 and TRBJ2-1, reads EAGVTQFPSHSVIEKGQTVTLRCDPISGHDNLYWYRRVMGKEIKFLLHFVKESKQDESGMPNNRFLAERTGGTYSTLKVQPAELEDSGVYFCASSAGTGLVNEQFFGPGTRLTVL.

The chain joins TRBV7-9 to TRBJ1-4, with D unclear. The length of the CDR3 is 18 residues. Germline CDR1 SEHNR, CDR2 FQNEAQ (reference sequence). V lost 1 base, J lost 0 bases, and 15 bases lay in between. The CDR3 DNA is TGTGCCAGCAGCTTAGGTTCCAGGCCCTTAGCAACTAATGAAAAACTGTTTTTT. Translating it yields CASSLGSRPLATNEKLFF. The entire variable domain, with the rest obtained from reference TRBV7-9 and TRBJ1-4, is as follows: DTGVSQNPRHKITKRGQNVTFRCDPISEHNRLYWYRQTLGQGPEFLTYFQNEAQLEKSRLLSDRFSAERPKGSFSTLEIQRTEQGDSAMYLCASSLGSRPLATNEKLFFGSGTQLSVL.

The chain carries TRBV27 and TRBJ2-2; 9 nucleotides match TRBD2. Germline V gives CDR1 MNHEY, CDR2 SMNVEV (reference sequence). The CDR3 loop spans 16 amino acids. V was clipped by 4 bases and J by 6 bases; unmatched bases: 9. This CDR3 reads CASSSRVAGVSGELFF. As DNA, the CDR3 is TGTGCCAGCAGTTCTAGAGTAGCGGGGGTATCCGGGGAGCTGTTTTTT.